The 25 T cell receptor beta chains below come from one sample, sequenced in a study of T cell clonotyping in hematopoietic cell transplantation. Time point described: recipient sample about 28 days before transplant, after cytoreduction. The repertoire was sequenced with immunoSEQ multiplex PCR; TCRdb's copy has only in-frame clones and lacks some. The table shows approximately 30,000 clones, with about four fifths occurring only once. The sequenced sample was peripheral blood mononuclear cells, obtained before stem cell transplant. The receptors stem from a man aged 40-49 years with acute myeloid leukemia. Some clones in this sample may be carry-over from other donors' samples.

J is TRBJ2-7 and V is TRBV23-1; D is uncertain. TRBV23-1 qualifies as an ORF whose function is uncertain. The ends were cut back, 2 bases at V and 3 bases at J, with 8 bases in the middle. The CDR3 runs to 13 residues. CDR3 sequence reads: CASSQSVYYEQYF. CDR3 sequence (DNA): TGCGCCAGCAGTCAAAGTGTATACTACGAGCAGTACTTC.

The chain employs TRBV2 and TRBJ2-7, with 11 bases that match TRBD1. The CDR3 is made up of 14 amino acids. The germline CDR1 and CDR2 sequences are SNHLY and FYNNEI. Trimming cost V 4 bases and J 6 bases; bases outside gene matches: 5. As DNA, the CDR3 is TGTGCCAGCAGTGTTGGGACAGGGGGTCGCGAGCAGTACTTC. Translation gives CASSVGTGGREQYF.

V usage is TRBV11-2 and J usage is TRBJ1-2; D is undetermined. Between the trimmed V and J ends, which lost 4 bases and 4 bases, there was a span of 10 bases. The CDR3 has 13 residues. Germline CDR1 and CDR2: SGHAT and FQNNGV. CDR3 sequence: CASSSGPGYGYTF. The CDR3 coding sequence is TGTGCCAGCAGCTCCGGGCCCGGCTATGGCTACACCTTC.

DNA of the CDR3: TGTGCCAGCAGTTTACTAGCGGGAGGTACCTACGAGCAGTACTTC. This encodes CASSLLAGGTYEQYF. The chain uses TRBV27 and TRBJ2-7; 11 bases agree with TRBD2. Germline V lookup: CDR1 MNHEY, CDR2 SMNVEV (reference sequence). The CDR3 covers 15 residues. J lost 2 bases, V lost 2 bases, and 2 bases had no gene match.

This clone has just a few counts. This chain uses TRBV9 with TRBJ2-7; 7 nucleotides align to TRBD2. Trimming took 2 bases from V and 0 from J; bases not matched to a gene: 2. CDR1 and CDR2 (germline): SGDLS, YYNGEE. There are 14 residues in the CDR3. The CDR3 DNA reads TGTGCCAGCAGCGTCCGGGACTACTCCTACGAGCAGTACTTC. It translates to CASSVRDYSYEQYF.

The CDR3 bases are TGTGCCATCAGTGAGTCCCGGAGCTCTGGAAACACCATATATTTT. Translation gives CAISESRSSGNTIYF. The gene calls are TRBV10-3 and TRBJ1-3; D remains unclear. The V end was cut by 0 bases, the J end by 0 bases, with 6 bases between. This CDR3 is 15 amino acids long. Germline assignment: CDR1 ENHRY and CDR2 SYGVKD.

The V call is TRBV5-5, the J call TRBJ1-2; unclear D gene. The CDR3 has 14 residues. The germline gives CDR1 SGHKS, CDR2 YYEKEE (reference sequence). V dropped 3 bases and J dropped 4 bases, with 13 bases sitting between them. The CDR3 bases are TGTGCCAGCAGCTCTGACGGGATCTCCTATGGCTACACCTTC. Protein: CASSSDGISYGYTF.

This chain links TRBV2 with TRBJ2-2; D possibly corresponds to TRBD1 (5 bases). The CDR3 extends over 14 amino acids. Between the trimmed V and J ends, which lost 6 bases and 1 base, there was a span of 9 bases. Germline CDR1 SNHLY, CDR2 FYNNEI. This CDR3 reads CASSGRVNTGELFF. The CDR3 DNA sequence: TGTGCCAGCAGCGGCAGGGTGAACACCGGGGAGCTGTTTTTT.

CDR3 sequence: CASSLLLRSGGETEAFF. The CDR3 DNA is TGTGCCAGCAGCTTACTCCTCAGATCAGGGGGCGAAACTGAAGCTTTCTTT. The chain employs TRBV11-3 and TRBJ1-1, with 8 bases matching TRBD1. Germline loops: CDR1 SGHNT, CDR2 YENEEA. This CDR3 has 17 residues. The J segment lost 5 bases and the V segment lost 2 bases, leaving 13 bases of the junction unmatched.

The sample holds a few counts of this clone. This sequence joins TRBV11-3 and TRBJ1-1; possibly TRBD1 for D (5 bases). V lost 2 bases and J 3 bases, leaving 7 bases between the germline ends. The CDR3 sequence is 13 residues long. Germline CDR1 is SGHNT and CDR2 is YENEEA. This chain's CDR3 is CASSLLQDTEAFF. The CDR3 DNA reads TGTGCCAGCAGCTTACTACAGGACACTGAAGCTTTCTTT.

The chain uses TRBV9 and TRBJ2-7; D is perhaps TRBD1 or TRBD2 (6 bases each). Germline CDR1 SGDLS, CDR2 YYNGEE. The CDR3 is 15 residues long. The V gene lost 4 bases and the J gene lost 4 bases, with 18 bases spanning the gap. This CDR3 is CASSLTSGGPYEQYF. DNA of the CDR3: TGTGCCAGCAGCCTCACTTCCGGGGGCCCTTACGAGCAGTACTTC.

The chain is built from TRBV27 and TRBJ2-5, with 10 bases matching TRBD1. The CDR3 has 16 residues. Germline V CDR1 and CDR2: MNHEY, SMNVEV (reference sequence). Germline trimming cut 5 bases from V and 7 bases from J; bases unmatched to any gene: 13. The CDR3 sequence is CASSTTGTGVGGTQYF. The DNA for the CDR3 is TGTGCCAGCAGTACCACCGGGACAGGGGTTGGGGGGACCCAGTACTTC.

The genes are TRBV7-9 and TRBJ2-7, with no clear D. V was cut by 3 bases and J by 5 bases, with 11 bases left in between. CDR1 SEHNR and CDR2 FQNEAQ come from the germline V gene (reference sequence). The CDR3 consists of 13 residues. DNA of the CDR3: TGTGCCAGCAGCTTGGCCACCGCCCACGAGCAGTACTTC. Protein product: CASSLATAHEQYF.

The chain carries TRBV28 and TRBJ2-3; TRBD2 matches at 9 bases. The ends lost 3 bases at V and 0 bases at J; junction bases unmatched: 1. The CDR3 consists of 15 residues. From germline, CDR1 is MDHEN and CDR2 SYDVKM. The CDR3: CASSFLAGSTDTQYF. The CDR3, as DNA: TGTGCCAGCAGTTTTCTAGCGGGGAGCACAGATACGCAGTATTTT.

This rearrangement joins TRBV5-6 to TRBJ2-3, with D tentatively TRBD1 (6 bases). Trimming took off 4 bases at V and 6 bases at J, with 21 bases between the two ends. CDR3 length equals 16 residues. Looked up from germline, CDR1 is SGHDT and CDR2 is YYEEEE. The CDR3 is CASSPVDSQGWDTQYF. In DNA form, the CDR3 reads TGTGCCAGCAGCCCCGTGGACAGCCAGGGGTGGGATACGCAGTATTTT.

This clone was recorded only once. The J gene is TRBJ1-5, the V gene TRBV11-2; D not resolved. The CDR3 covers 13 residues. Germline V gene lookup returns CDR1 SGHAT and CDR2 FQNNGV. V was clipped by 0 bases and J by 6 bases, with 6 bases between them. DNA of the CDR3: TGTGCCAGCAGCTTAGAACGGAGTCAGCCCCAGCATTTT. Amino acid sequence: CASSLERSQPQHF.

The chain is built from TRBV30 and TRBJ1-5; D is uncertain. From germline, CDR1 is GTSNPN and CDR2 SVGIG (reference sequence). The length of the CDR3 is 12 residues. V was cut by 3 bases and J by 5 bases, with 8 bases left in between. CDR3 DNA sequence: TGTGCCTGGAGCATAAATCATCAGCCCCAGCATTTT. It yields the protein CAWSINHQPQHF. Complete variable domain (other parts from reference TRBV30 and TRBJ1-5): SQTIHQWPATLVQPVGSPLSLECTVEGTSNPNLYWYRQAAGRGLQLLFYSVGIGQISSEVPQNLSASRPQDRQFILSSKKLLLSDSGFYLCAWSINHQPQHFGDGTRLSIL.

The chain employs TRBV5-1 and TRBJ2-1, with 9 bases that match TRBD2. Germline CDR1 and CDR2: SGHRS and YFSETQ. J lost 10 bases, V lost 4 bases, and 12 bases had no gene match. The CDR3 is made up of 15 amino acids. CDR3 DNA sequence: TGCGCCAGCAGCGACGGGACTAGCTGGGTTAAAGAGCAGTTCTTC. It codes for CASSDGTSWVKEQFF.

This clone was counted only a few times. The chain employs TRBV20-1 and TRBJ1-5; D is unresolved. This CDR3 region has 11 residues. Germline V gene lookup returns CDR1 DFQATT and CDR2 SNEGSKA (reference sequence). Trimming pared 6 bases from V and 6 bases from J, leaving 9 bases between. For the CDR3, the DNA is TGCAGTGCCAGTGTTGGTCAGCCCCAGCATTTT. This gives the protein CSASVGQPQHF.

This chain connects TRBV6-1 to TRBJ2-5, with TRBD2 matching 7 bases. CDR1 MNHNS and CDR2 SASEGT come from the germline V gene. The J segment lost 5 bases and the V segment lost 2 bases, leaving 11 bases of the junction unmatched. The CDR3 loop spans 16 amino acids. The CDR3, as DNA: TGTGCCAGCAGTGAAATGCAGGGAGGGTACGCGGAGACCCAGTACTTC. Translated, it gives CASSEMQGGYAETQYF.

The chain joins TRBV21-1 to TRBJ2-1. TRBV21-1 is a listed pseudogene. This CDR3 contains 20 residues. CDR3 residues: CASSKEERGAIDTPCDEQFF. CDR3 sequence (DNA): TGTGCCAGCAGCAAAGAGGAGAGGGGGGCTATCGATACACCGTGTGATGAGCAGTTCTTC.

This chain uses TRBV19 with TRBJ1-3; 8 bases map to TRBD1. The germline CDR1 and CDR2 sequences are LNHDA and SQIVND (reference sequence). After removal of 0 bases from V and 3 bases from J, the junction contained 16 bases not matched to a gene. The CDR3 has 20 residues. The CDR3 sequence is CASSIEGPNHRQGHGNTIYF. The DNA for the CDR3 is TGTGCCAGTAGTATAGAGGGGCCGAATCATCGACAGGGGCATGGAAACACCATATATTTT. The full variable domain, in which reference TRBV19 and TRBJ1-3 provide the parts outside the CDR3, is DGGITQSPKYLFRKEGQNVTLSCEQNLNHDAMYWYRQDPGQGLRLIYYSQIVNDFQKGDIAEGYSVSREKKESFPLTVTSAQKNPTAFYLCASSIEGPNHRQGHGNTIYFGEGSWLTVV.

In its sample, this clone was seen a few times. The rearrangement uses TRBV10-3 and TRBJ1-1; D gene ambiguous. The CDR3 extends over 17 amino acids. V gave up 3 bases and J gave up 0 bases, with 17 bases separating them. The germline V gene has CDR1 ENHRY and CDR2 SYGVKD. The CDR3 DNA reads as TGTGCCATCAGTGATTCAGGTTCTAAAGCCGTGAACACTGAAGCTTTCTTT. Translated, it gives CAISDSGSKAVNTEAFF.

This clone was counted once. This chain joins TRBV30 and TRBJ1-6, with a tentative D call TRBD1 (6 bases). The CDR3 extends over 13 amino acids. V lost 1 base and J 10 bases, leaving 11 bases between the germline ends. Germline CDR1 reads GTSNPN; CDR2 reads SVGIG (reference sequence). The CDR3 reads CAWSERGGSPLHF. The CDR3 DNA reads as TGTGCCTGGAGTGAAAGGGGGGGATCACCCCTCCACTTT.

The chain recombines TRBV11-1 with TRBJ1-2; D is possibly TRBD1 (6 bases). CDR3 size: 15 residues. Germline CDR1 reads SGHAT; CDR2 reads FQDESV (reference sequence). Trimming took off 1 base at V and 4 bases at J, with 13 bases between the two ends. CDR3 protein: CASSLGGPNSYGYTF. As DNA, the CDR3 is TGTGCCAGCAGCTTAGGGGGGCCCAACTCCTATGGCTACACCTTC.